The 29 T cell receptor beta chains below come from one sample, sequenced in a study of blood T cell repertoires in COVID-19. The protocol was immunoSEQ multiplex PCR, while the TCRdb copy is restricted to in-frame clones and leaves out a portion. Counted here are a few hundred thousand clones, roughly nine tenths occurring once; the ten biggest clones make up approximately 5%. What was sequenced was PBMCs or T cells enriched from blood (not recorded which). The receptors were gathered from a young woman who had recovered from COVID-19.

This clone was detected only a few times. CDR3 protein: CASSLWQGAEKLFF. In nucleotides, the CDR3 is TGTGCCAGCAGCTTGTGGCAGGGGGCTGAAAAACTGTTTTTT. The V call is TRBV5-5, the J call TRBJ1-4, with TRBD1 matching over 8 bases. The V and J ends lost 1 base and 7 bases, in that order; junction bases with no gene match: 3. CDR1 SGHKS and CDR2 YYEKEE come from the germline V gene (reference sequence). The CDR3 length is 14 residues. The full variable domain, completed using reference TRBV5-5 and TRBJ1-4, is DAGVTQSPTHLIKTRGQQVTLRCSPISGHKSVSWYQQVLGQGPQFIFQYYEKEERGRGNFPDRFSARQFPNYSSELNVNALLLGDSALYLCASSLWQGAEKLFFGSGTQLSVL.

The V and J genes are TRBV5-4 and TRBJ1-2, with 10 nucleotides matching TRBD1. Germline values: CDR1 SGHNT, CDR2 YYREEE (reference sequence). The CDR3 is 15 amino acids. With 4 bases clipped from V and 0 bases from J, the junction kept 3 bases outside the gene matches. In DNA form, the CDR3 reads TGTGCCAGCAGCCCCGGGACAGGGGCTAACTATGGCTACACCTTC. Encoded protein: CASSPGTGANYGYTF. The complete variable domain, with remaining parts taken from reference TRBV5-4 and TRBJ1-2, reads ETGVTQSPTHLIKTRGQQVTLRCSSQSGHNTVSWYQQALGQGPQFIFQYYREEENGRGNFPPRFSGLQFPNYSSELNVNALELDDSALYLCASSPGTGANYGYTFGSGTRLTVV.

The table lists this clone with a few counts. The chain uses TRBV7-2 and TRBJ1-1; a possible D gene is TRBD1 (6 bases). The CDR3 length is 13 residues. In germline, CDR1 is SGHTA, CDR2 FQGNSA. V was clipped by 2 bases and J by 6 bases, with 10 bases between them. CDR3 coding DNA: TGTGCCAGCAGCTTACAGGGGCGGGCTGAAGCTTTCTTT. This gives the protein CASSLQGRAEAFF. Full variable domain (outside the CDR3, taken from reference TRBV7-2 and TRBJ1-1): GAGVSQSPSNKVTEKGKDVELRCDPISGHTALYWYRQSLGQGLEFLIYFQGNSAPDKSGLPSDRFSAERTGGSVSTLTIQRTQQEDSAVYLCASSLQGRAEAFFGQGTRLTVV.

V is TRBV6-5 and J is TRBJ1-2; 12 bases align to TRBD1. The CDR3 consists of 14 residues. CDR1 MNHEY and CDR2 SVGAGI come from the germline V gene. V gave up 10 bases and J gave up 5 bases; unmatched junction bases: 8. The CDR3 region has the DNA TGTGCCACCTTTTTGGGACAGGGGGCGTATGGCTACACCTTC. It specifies CATFLGQGAYGYTF.

The chain employs TRBV19 and TRBJ1-3; tentative D call: TRBD1 (6 bases). Germline V gene sequence: CDR1 LNHDA, CDR2 SQIVND (reference sequence). This CDR3 has 14 residues. V lost 7 bases, J lost 6 bases, and 16 bases lay in between. The CDR3 bases are TGTGCCAGTACCGCCAAGGGGGGGGCAAACACCATATATTTT. Translated: CASTAKGGANTIYF.

The chain uses TRBV6-5 and TRBJ2-6; D is ambiguous. This CDR3 has 14 residues. Trimming took 7 bases from V and 2 from J, leaving 9 bases between them. Germline V CDR1 and CDR2: MNHEY, SVGAGI. The CDR3 is CASTQSAGANVLTF. The DNA for the CDR3 is TGTGCCAGCACTCAGTCTGCTGGGGCCAACGTCCTGACTTTC.

The chain links TRBV6-2 or TRBV6-3 to TRBJ2-2; possibly TRBD1 for D (5 bases). The CDR3 is made up of 17 amino acids. Germline assignment: CDR1 MNHEY and CDR2 SVGEGT. The V gene lost 4 bases and the J gene lost 2 bases, with 17 bases spanning the gap. The DNA of the CDR3 is TGTGCCAGCAGTTTACCCTCCGACAGCGCTAACACCGGGGAGCTGTTTTTT. Translation gives CASSLPSDSANTGELFF.

This chain links TRBV19 with TRBJ2-3; TRBD2 matches at 10 bases. Germline lookup yields CDR1 LNHDA and CDR2 SQIVND (reference sequence). CDR3 length: 16 residues. V lost 4 bases to trimming and J lost 2 bases; unmatched junction nucleotides: 6. The CDR3 reads CASSTRTSGPTDTQYF. The CDR3 DNA reads as TGTGCCAGTAGTACCAGGACTAGCGGCCCCACAGATACGCAGTATTTT.

CDR3 DNA sequence: TGTGCCAGCAGCGTCCCTAGCGGCACAGATACGCAGTATTTT. As protein: CASSVPSGTDTQYF. The chain links TRBV5-4 to TRBJ2-3; maybe TRBD2 (6 bases). The CDR3 has 14 residues. CDR1 is SGHNT and CDR2 is YYREEE in the germline V gene (reference sequence). V lost 4 bases and J 1 base, leaving 10 bases between the germline ends.

This clone came up a few times. The chain carries TRBV5-1 and TRBJ1-1; no reliable D call. Germline values: CDR1 SGHRS, CDR2 YFSETQ. Deletions cut 6 bases from V and 2 bases from J, with 14 bases between. The CDR3 runs to 14 residues. Written as DNA, the CDR3 is TGCGCCAGCACGCAGGAACAGATTAACACTGAAGCTTTCTTT. This gives the protein CASTQEQINTEAFF.

This clone has a single count. The genes are TRBV4-1 and TRBJ2-3, with 8 bases identical to TRBD1. The CDR3 loop spans 15 amino acids. Germline CDR1 is MGHRA and CDR2 is YSYEKL. Trimming at V came to 4 bases and at J to 4 bases, leaving 7 bases not matched to a gene. In nucleotides, the CDR3 is TGCGCCAGCAGCCTGGGAGACAGGGGCCCAGATACGCAGTATTTT. This translates into CASSLGDRGPDTQYF.

V is TRBV11-2 and J is TRBJ1-4; unclear D gene. CDR1 is SGHAT, CDR2 FQNNGV, per germline. The CDR3 runs to 11 residues. With 7 bases removed from V and 15 bases from J, the gap between germline ends came to 15 bases. The CDR3, as DNA: TGTGCCAGCACCCGAGGGAAAAGTGTGTTTTTT. This sequence encodes CASTRGKSVFF. Using reference TRBV11-2 and TRBJ1-4 for the parts outside the CDR3, the full variable domain is EAGVAQSPRYKIIEKRQSVAFWCNPISGHATLYWYQQILGQGPKLLIQFQNNGVVDDSQLPKDRFSAERLKGVDSTLKIQPAKLEDSAVYLCASTRGKSVFFGSGTQLSVL.

This clone has a single count. The rearrangement joins TRBV7-8 to TRBJ2-3; D might be TRBD1 (6 bases). CDR3 length equals 17 residues. V gave up 5 bases and J gave up 2 bases, with 20 bases separating them. Germline CDR1 and CDR2: SGHVS and FQNEAQ. CDR3 residues: CASSPNLQGPPTDTQYF. In nucleotides, the CDR3 is TGTGCCAGCAGCCCAAATCTCCAGGGGCCTCCCACAGATACGCAGTATTTT.

Here the CDR3 reads CASNPQGWSYNEQFF. Here the CDR3 DNA reads TGTGCCAGTAACCCACAGGGTTGGTCCTACAATGAGCAGTTCTTC. V and J are TRBV19 and TRBJ2-1; possibly TRBD1 for D (6 bases). The CDR3 is 15 residues long. CDR1 is LNHDA and CDR2 is SQIVND in the germline V gene (reference sequence). V lost 7 bases and J lost 1, with 14 bases in between.

The table lists this clone with a count of one. Here the CDR3 DNA reads TGTGCTAGCGGGTTTGGGACAGGCACTGAAGCTTTCTTT. Residues: CASGFGTGTEAFF. The V and J genes are TRBV7-9 and TRBJ1-1; the match to TRBD1 covers 8 bases. CDR3 length: 13 amino acids. Germline V CDR1 and CDR2: SEHNR, FQNEAQ (reference sequence). The full variable domain, its missing parts supplied by reference TRBV7-9 and TRBJ1-1, is DTGVSQNPRHKITKRGQNVTFRCDPISEHNRLYWYRQTLGQGPEFLTYFQNEAQLEKSRLLSDRFSAERPKGSFSTLEIQRTEQGDSAMYLCASGFGTGTEAFFGQGTRLTVV.

V usage is TRBV6-1 and J usage is TRBJ1-1, with D tentatively TRBD1 (5 bases). The germline gives CDR1 MNHNS, CDR2 SASEGT. CDR3 length equals 14 residues. V was pared by 2 bases and J by 3 bases, with 10 bases between. The CDR3 nucleotides are TGTGCCAGCAGTGAAAGGGGTGGGTACACTGAAGCTTTCTTT. Residues: CASSERGGYTEAFF.

V is TRBV4-3 and J is TRBJ1-2; D is uncertain. The germline V and J ends were trimmed by 0 bases and 4 bases, with 15 bases remaining between them. There are 16 residues in the CDR3. CDR1 and CDR2 from the germline V gene are LGHNA and YSLEER. DNA for the CDR3: TGCGCCAGCAGCCAAGATTCCGGGAAAGGAATCTATGGCTACACCTTC. Translation gives CASSQDSGKGIYGYTF.

V and J are TRBV6-5 and TRBJ2-7; D unresolved. The CDR3 totals 13 residues. The V end was cut by 6 bases, the J end by 1 base, with 10 bases between. The germline V gene encodes CDR1 MNHEY and CDR2 SVGAGI. CDR3 coding DNA: TGTGCCAGCAGGCTTTTGAGGTCCTACGAGCAGTACTTC. Protein: CASRLLRSYEQYF.

This sequence joins TRBV7-9 and TRBJ1-2; 7 nucleotides match TRBD1. Losses at the gene ends were 5 bases for V and 5 bases for J; bases not matched to a gene: 11. The CDR3 loop spans 15 amino acids. Germline V gives CDR1 SEHNR, CDR2 FQNEAQ (reference sequence). DNA of the CDR3: TGTGCCAGCAGCATACAGGGGAAGGTCGGGTATGGCTACACCTTC. It specifies CASSIQGKVGYGYTF.

The V gene is TRBV19, the J gene TRBJ2-5; the D gene is possibly TRBD2 (6 bases). V was pared by 5 bases and J by 5 bases, with 9 bases between. The CDR3 runs 12 residues. CDR1 and CDR2 from the germline V gene are LNHDA and SQIVND (reference sequence). CDR3 nucleotide sequence: TGTGCCAGTAGTCCTCGGGGGGAGACCCAGTACTTC. This translates into CASSPRGETQYF.

The chain has TRBV4-1 and TRBJ1-2; 9 bases fit TRBD1. The CDR3 has 17 residues. With 2 bases clipped from V and 3 bases from J, the junction kept 10 bases outside the gene matches. Germline V gene lookup returns CDR1 MGHRA and CDR2 YSYEKL. CDR3 in amino acids: CASSQKTGTGIYYGYTF. Written as DNA, the CDR3 is TGCGCCAGCAGCCAAAAAACCGGGACAGGGATTTACTATGGCTACACCTTC.

V usage is TRBV12-3 or TRBV12-4 and J usage is TRBJ1-5; no clear D. Trimming took off 3 bases at V and 7 bases at J, with 7 bases between the two ends. This CDR3 contains 12 residues. The CDR3 region has the DNA TGTGCCAGCAGTTTTGAGGGACAGCCCCAGCATTTT. Encoded protein: CASSFEGQPQHF.

The chain recombines TRBV14 with TRBJ1-1; D might be TRBD1 (5 bases). The CDR3 is 13 amino acids. V was shortened by 0 bases and J by 10 bases, with 12 bases between the two germline ends. CDR1 SGHDN and CDR2 FVKESK come from the germline V gene. The CDR3 region has the DNA TGTGCCAGCAGCCAAGATATGCCCGGGGGAGCTTTCTTT. This sequence encodes CASSQDMPGGAFF.

The gene calls are TRBV6-1 and TRBJ1-4, with D maybe TRBD1 (6 bases). The germline V gene encodes CDR1 MNHNS and CDR2 SASEGT. Trimming left V 0 bases short and J 7 bases short, with 9 bases between. The CDR3 extends over 14 amino acids. CDR3 bases: TGTGCCAGCAGTGAAGCGGCGGGGGCTGAAAAACTGTTTTTT. It is translated as CASSEAAGAEKLFF.

This clone was observed a few times. The rearrangement joins TRBV7-6 to TRBJ1-2, with a possible D match to TRBD1 (5 bases). The CDR3 runs to 19 residues. Germline CDR1 is SGHVS and CDR2 is FNYEAQ. The ends were cut back, 1 base at V and 0 bases at J, with 21 bases in the middle. CDR3 region: CASSLVGARDWGPNYGYTF. Written as DNA, the CDR3 is TGTGCCAGCAGCTTAGTAGGGGCCAGGGACTGGGGCCCTAACTATGGCTACACCTTC.

The CDR3 protein is CASSSTGARSSEAFF. Written as DNA, the CDR3 is TGTGCCAGCAGCTCAACAGGGGCCCGCAGTTCCGAAGCTTTCTTT. The rearrangement joins TRBV7-9 to TRBJ1-1; 7 bases agree with TRBD1. This CDR3 spans 15 amino acids. Per germline, CDR1 SEHNR and CDR2 FQNEAQ (reference sequence). With 4 bases clipped from V and 8 bases from J, the junction kept 13 bases outside the gene matches. Looking up the rest from reference TRBV7-9 and TRBJ1-1 gives the full variable domain: DTGVSQNPRHKITKRGQNVTFRCDPISEHNRLYWYRQTLGQGPEFLTYFQNEAQLEKSRLLSDRFSAERPKGSFSTLEIQRTEQGDSAMYLCASSSTGARSSEAFFGQGTRLTVV.

J is TRBJ1-2 and V is TRBV19; TRBD1 agrees at 9 bases. Germline V gives CDR1 LNHDA, CDR2 SQIVND (reference sequence). The junction had 9 bases not matched to a gene; V was cut back by 6 bases and J by 4 bases. This CDR3 is built from 15 residues. This CDR3 is CASRDRDRAPYGYTF. CDR3 bases: TGTGCCAGTAGGGACCGGGACAGGGCTCCCTATGGCTACACCTTC.

The rearrangement joins TRBV13 to TRBJ1-6; TRBD1 might be the D (5 bases). Trimming took off 4 bases at V and 9 bases at J, with 19 bases between the two ends. Germline CDR1 reads PRHDT; CDR2 reads FYEKMQ (reference sequence). The CDR3 length is 16 residues. The CDR3 DNA reads TGTGCCAGCAGCTCCGGGGGGAGGGGTGGTAGTTCACCCCTCCACTTT. The encoded protein is CASSSGGRGGSSPLHF.

The chain links TRBV9 to TRBJ2-1; 12 nucleotides line up with TRBD2. The ends lost 0 bases at V and 7 bases at J; junction bases unmatched: 2. This CDR3 comprises 15 residues. Germline lookup yields CDR1 SGDLS and CDR2 YYNGEE. CDR3 region: CASSVGLAGVNEQFF. DNA for the CDR3: TGTGCCAGCAGCGTAGGACTAGCGGGGGTTAATGAGCAGTTCTTC.